This T cell receptor (beta chain) was retrieved from a study of cytomegalovirus exposure and HLA in healthy donors. The PCR had 60 Vbeta and 13 Jbeta primers. The assay was immunoSEQ multiplex PCR, and TCRdb's table has in-frame clones only and misses some. The sample has some 150,000 clones; about 75% are singletons. Germline V gene sequence: CDR1 SGHTS, CDR2 YDEGEE. J lost 2 bases, V lost 4 bases, and 3 bases had no gene match. The CDR3 covers 14 residues. The specimen was PBMCs. The chain uses TRBV5-8 and TRBJ1-3, with TRBD1 matching over 7 bases. The clonotype comes from a woman aged 40 to 49 in good health and CMV-seronegative. The CDR3 coding sequence is TGTGCCAGCAGCCGACAGGGCCCTGGAAACACCATATATTTT. Translated: CASSRQGPGNTIYF.